This TCR beta chain was identified in a study of cytomegalovirus exposure and HLA in healthy donors. Background on the study: Assignment to the Caucasian-associated ancestry cluster applied to approximately 80% of the approximately 380 genotyped donors.

The V end was cut by 8 bases, the J end by 3 bases, with 19 bases between. The CDR3 is 15 amino acids. CDR1 is KGHSH, CDR2 LQKENI, per germline. A note on this clone: Its specificity is not known.

Amplification used 60 Vbeta primers and 13 Jbeta primers. Study processing details: Counted up in a later analysis, unique TCR beta chains came to 65 million to 100 million, with some 11 million shared. The repertoire was sequenced with immunoSEQ multiplex PCR; TCRdb's copy has only in-frame clones and lacks some. V, J and clone size derive from that table, while D and trimming were established from the DNA sequence. Its clone listing holds under 40,000 clones. Notes on the study in general: Some TCR beta chains (164 of them) were listed as cytomegalovirus-associated. A later look showed TCR association rates differing by HLA locus, highest for DRB1 and lowest for HLA-C.

The J gene is TRBJ1-2, the V gene TRBV18; D perhaps matches TRBD1 (6 bases). Sequencing input: PBMCs. The origin of this receptor is a woman aged 40 to 50 in good health and CMV-seropositive. This chain's CDR3 is CASQKVGGPDYGYTF. The CDR3 DNA reads TGTGCCAGCCAAAAGGTCGGGGGGCCGGACTATGGCTACACCTTC.